Listed below are T cell receptor beta chains from one sample, sequenced in a study of cytomegalovirus exposure and HLA in healthy donors. TCRdb keeps only in-frame clones here, not all; method: immunoSEQ multiplex PCR. There are about 90,000 clones in the sample; over 65% occur only once, and approximately 15% lies in the top ten. Sequencing was performed on PBMCs. These receptor sequences come from a woman in her late teens or twenties in good health and CMV-seropositive. The conserved cysteine and the conserved F or W are not part of the CDR3 here.

J: TRBJ2-5; V: TRBV5-1; CDR3: ASSLARQSDDQY
J: TRBJ2-1; V: TRBV6-6; CDR3: ASTQASSNEQF
J: TRBJ2-2; V: TRBV28; CDR3: ASSPPGQGTGELF
J: TRBJ2-1; V: TRBV27; CDR3: ASSLYRGVTYNEQF
J: TRBJ2-2; V: TRBV2; CDR3: ATGVDPNTGELF
J: TRBJ2-7; V: TRBV6-1; CDR3: ASSLGLNYEQY
J: TRBJ2-3; V: TRBV4-1; CDR3: ASSHSPLAGGTDTQY
J: TRBJ2-2; V: TRBV6-6; CDR3: ASSKTKSNTGELF
J: TRBJ2-3; V: TRBV11-2; CDR3: ASSIPASREDTQY
J: TRBJ1-5; V: TRBV27; CDR3: ASSRTGANNAYSNQPQH
J: TRBJ2-1; V: TRBV2; CDR3: AGRGGEQF
J: TRBJ2-2; V: TRBV2; CDR3: ASTREAGELF
J: TRBJ2-7; V: TRBV7-2; CDR3: ASSEGRGYEQY
J: TRBJ2-1; V: TRBV27; CDR3: ASSLIERGLAGVDEQF
J: TRBJ2-1; V: TRBV5-4; CDR3: ASSLPRTSGNNEQF
J: TRBJ2-7; V: TRBV9; CDR3: ASSVTGMGYEQY
J: -; V: TRBV18; CDR3: ASSPPATGTSGAYEQY
J: TRBJ1-5; V: TRBV6-8; CDR3: AGIPGGGQPQH
J: TRBJ1-4; V: TRBV7-2; CDR3: ASSLGQGGVEKLF
J: TRBJ1-4; V: TRBV7-9; CDR3: ASSLEGQLSGEKLF
J: TRBJ1-2; V: TRBV15; CDR3: ATSRDLGTGYGYT
J: TRBJ2-1; V: TRBV6-8; CDR3: ASSYGQREDNEQF
J: TRBJ2-7; V: TRBV2; CDR3: ASRGGQSSSYEQY
J: TRBJ2-3; V: TRBV4-3; CDR3: ASSQDTSGTQY
J: TRBJ2-1; V: TRBV7-3; CDR3: ASSSVAGSSYNEQF
J: TRBJ2-7; V: TRBV7-3; CDR3: ASSLSGQGPYEQY